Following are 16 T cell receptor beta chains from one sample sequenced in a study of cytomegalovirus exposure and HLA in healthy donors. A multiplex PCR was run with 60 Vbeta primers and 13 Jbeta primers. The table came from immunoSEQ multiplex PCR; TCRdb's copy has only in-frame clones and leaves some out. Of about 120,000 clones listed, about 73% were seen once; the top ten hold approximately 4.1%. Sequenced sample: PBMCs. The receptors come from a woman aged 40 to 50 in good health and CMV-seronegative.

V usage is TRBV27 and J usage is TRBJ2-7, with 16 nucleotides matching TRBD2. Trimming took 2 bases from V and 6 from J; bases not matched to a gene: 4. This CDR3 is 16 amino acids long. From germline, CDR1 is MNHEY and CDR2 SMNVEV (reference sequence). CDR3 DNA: TGTGCCAGCAGTTTAGTCGGGACTAGCGGGAGGGGCGAGCAGTACTTC. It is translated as CASSLVGTSGRGEQYF.

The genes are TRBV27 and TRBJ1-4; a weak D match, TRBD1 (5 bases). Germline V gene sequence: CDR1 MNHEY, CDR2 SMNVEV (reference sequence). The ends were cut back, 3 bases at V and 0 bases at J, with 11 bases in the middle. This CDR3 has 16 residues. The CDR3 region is CASSFRQTATNEKLFF. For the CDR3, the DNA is TGTGCCAGCAGTTTCCGACAGACCGCAACTAATGAAAAACTGTTTTTT.

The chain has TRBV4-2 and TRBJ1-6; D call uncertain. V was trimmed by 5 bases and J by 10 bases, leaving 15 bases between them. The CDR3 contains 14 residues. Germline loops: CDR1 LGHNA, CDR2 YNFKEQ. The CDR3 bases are TGTGCCAGCAGCAAGACGCGGGCTGGATCACCCCTCCACTTT. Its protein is CASSKTRAGSPLHF.

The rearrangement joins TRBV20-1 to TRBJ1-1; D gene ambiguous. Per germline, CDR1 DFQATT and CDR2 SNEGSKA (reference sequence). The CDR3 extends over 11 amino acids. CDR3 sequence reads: CRGGMNTEAFF. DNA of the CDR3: TGCAGAGGAGGGATGAACACTGAAGCTTTCTTT.

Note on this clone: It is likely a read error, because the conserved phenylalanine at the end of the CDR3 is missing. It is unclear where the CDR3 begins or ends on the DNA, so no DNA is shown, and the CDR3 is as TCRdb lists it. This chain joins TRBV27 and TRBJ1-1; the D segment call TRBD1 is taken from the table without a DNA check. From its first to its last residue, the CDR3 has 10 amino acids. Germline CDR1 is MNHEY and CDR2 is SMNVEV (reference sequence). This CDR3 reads CASSYYRGRE.

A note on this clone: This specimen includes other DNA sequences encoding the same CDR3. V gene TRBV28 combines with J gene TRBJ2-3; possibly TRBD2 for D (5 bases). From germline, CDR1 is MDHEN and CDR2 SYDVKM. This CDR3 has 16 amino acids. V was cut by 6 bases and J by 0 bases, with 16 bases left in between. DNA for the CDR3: TGTGCCAGCAGCCGTGGACTGATACCTAGCACAGATACGCAGTATTTT. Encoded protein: CASSRGLIPSTDTQYF.

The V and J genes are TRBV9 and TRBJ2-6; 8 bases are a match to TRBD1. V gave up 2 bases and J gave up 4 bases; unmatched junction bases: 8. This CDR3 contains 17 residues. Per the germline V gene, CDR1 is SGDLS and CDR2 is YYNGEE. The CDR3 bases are TGTGCCAGCAGCGTGTGGACAGGGCCGGCAGGGGCCAACGTCCTGACTTTC. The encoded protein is CASSVWTGPAGANVLTF. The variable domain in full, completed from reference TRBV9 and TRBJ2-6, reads DSGVTQTPKHLITATGQRVTLRCSPRSGDLSVYWYQQSLDQGLQFLIQYYNGEERAKGNILERFSAQQFPDLHSELNLSSLELGDSALYFCASSVWTGPAGANVLTFGAGSRLTVL.

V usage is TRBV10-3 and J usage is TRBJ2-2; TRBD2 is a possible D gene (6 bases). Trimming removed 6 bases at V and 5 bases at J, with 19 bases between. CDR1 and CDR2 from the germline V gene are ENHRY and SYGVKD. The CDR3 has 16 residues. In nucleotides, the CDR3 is TGTGCCATCAGAAGGGGAGCCGGGAGTTCAACCGGGGAGCTGTTTTTT. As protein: CAIRRGAGSSTGELFF.

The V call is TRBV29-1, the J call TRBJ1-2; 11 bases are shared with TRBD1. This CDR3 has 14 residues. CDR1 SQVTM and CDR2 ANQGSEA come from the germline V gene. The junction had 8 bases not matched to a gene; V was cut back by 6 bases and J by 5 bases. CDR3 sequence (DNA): TGCAGCGTCGCTGGACAGGGGGCGCGGTATGGCTACACCTTC. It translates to CSVAGQGARYGYTF.

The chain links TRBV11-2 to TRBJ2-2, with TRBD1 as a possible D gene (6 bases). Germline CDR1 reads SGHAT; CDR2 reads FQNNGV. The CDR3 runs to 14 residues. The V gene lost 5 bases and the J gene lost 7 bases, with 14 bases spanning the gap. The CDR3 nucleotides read TGTGCCAGCAGCCTACAGGGTGAGGACGGGGAGCTGTTTTTT. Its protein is CASSLQGEDGELFF.

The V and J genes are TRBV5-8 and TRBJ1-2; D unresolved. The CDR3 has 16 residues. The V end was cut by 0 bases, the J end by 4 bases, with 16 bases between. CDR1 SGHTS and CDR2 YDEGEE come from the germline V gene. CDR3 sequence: CASSLGAGFIGYGYTF. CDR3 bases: TGTGCCAGCAGCTTGGGGGCCGGATTTATTGGCTATGGCTACACCTTC.

Here the CDR3 DNA reads TGTGCCAGCAGCTCGTTCTACGAGCAGTACTTC. Its translation is CASSSFYEQYF. This sequence joins TRBV5-6 and TRBJ2-7; D unclear. This CDR3 has 11 residues. The germline CDR1 and CDR2 sequences are SGHDT and YYEEEE. V gave up 3 bases and J gave up 3 bases, with 4 bases separating them.

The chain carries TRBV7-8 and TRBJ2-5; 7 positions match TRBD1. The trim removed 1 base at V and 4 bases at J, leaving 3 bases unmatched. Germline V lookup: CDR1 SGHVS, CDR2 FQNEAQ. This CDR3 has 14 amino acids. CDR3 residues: CASSLGNRGETQYF. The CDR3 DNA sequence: TGTGCCAGCAGCTTAGGCAACAGGGGAGAGACCCAGTACTTC. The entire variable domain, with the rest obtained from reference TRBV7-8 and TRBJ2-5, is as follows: GAGVSQSPRYKVAKRGQDVALRCDPISGHVSLFWYQQALGQGPEFLTYFQNEAQLDKSGLPSDRFFAERPEGSVSTLKIQRTQQEDSAVYLCASSLGNRGETQYFGPGTRLLVL.

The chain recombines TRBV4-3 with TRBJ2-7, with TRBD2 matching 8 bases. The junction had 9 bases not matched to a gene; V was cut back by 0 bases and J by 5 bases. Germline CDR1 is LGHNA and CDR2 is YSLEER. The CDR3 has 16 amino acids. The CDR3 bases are TGCGCCAGCAGCCAAGATCTGGCGGGGGGCGTGGACGAGCAGTACTTC. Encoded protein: CASSQDLAGGVDEQYF.

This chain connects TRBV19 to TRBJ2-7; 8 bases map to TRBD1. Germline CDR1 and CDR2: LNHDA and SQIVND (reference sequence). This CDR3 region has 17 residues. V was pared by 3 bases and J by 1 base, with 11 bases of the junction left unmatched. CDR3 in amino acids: CASSIPARTGISYEQYF. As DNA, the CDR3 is TGTGCCAGTAGTATCCCAGCCAGGACAGGGATTTCCTACGAGCAGTACTTC.

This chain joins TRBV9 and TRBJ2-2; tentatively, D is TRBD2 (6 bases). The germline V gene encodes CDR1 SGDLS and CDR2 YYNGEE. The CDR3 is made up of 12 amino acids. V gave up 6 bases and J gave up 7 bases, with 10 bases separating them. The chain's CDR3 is CASTLGGGELFF. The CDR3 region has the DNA TGTGCCAGCACCCTCGGGGGCGGGGAGCTGTTTTTT.